This entry is about one T cell receptor (beta chain). The antigen remains undetermined. This sample was taken from a study of T cell responses to AZD1222 COVID-19 vaccine. Study overall: Second doses were pooled across both intervals (about 4 or about 12 weeks).

The CDR3 spans 14 residues. The J segment lost 4 bases and the V segment lost 6 bases, leaving 4 bases of the junction unmatched. Germline lookup yields CDR1 MNHEY and CDR2 SVGAGI. TCRdb's table, derived via immunoSEQ multiplex PCR, lists solely in-frame clones and lacks some. The data contain under 200,000 clones, 75% to 95% of them seen just once; the ten biggest clones take up approximately 4.4%. Overall study findings and caveats: Among AZD1222 vaccinees, only six or seven were seropositive at baseline. At 160-218 and 743-854, vaccine-associated CD4 TCRs were dominant, and they spanned spike. There were mostly white British donors and more females than males, and clonal diversity was possibly underestimated.

The specimen comprised peripheral blood, sampled on day 0 of AZD1222 vaccination. This clonotype was obtained from an adult in good health. This sequence joins TRBV6-5 and TRBJ2-5; 11 bases map to TRBD2. The CDR3 spells CASRVAGGRETQYF. For the CDR3, the DNA is TGTGCCAGCAGGGTAGCGGGAGGGCGAGAGACCCAGTACTTC.